The 32 T cell receptor beta chains reported below all come from one sample, sequenced in a study of cytomegalovirus exposure and HLA in healthy donors. Primers: 60 Vbeta forward and 13 Jbeta reverse. The repertoire was sequenced with immunoSEQ multiplex PCR; TCRdb's copy has only in-frame clones and lacks some. The sample has about 200,000 clones; 86% are singletons. Sample: PBMCs. The receptors were sampled from a woman in her 30s in good health and CMV-seronegative.

This clone is a singleton in its sample. The chain recombines TRBV28 with TRBJ2-7; tentatively, D is TRBD1 (6 bases). The V end was cut by 6 bases, the J end by 4 bases, with 13 bases between. CDR1 is MDHEN and CDR2 is SYDVKM in the germline V gene. This CDR3 contains 13 residues. The chain's CDR3 is CASRSTGMYEQYF. The CDR3 nucleotides read TGTGCCAGCAGGTCTACAGGGATGTACGAGCAGTACTTC.

The chain combines TRBV29-1 with TRBJ2-1, with 9 bases lining up with TRBD2. The CDR3 totals 15 residues. V dropped 6 bases and J dropped 4; count of bases not matched to a gene: 10. The germline V gene encodes CDR1 SQVTM and CDR2 ANQGSEA. The CDR3 spells CSVDRGAGGYNEQFF. CDR3 DNA sequence: TGCAGCGTGGATCGTGGGGCGGGAGGGTACAATGAGCAGTTCTTC.

The rearrangement uses TRBV9 and TRBJ1-2, with TRBD1 matching over 8 bases. The V and J ends lost 3 bases and 4 bases, in that order; junction bases with no gene match: 5. The CDR3 runs to 14 residues. Germline CDR1 is SGDLS and CDR2 is YYNGEE. CDR3 sequence (DNA): TGTGCCAGCAGCGCCCGGACAGGGACCTATGGCTACACCTTC. It codes for CASSARTGTYGYTF. The full variable domain, rest sourced from reference TRBV9 and TRBJ1-2, is DSGVTQTPKHLITATGQRVTLRCSPRSGDLSVYWYQQSLDQGLQFLIQYYNGEERAKGNILERFSAQQFPDLHSELNLSSLELGDSALYFCASSARTGTYGYTFGSGTRLTVV.

V and J are TRBV7-9 and TRBJ2-1, with TRBD2 matching over 8 bases. Trimming took 6 bases from V and 3 from J; bases not matched to a gene: 7. In germline, CDR1 is SEHNR, CDR2 FQNEAQ (reference sequence). This CDR3 is built from 15 residues. CDR3 region: CASSPTGTSYNEQFF. CDR3 nucleotide sequence: TGTGCCAGCAGTCCAACCGGGACTAGCTACAATGAGCAGTTCTTC.

J is TRBJ1-1 and V is TRBV5-1, with D perhaps TRBD1 (5 bases). V lost 4 bases and J 1 base, leaving 8 bases between the germline ends. CDR1 is SGHRS, CDR2 YFSETQ, per germline. The CDR3 is made up of 13 amino acids. CDR3 DNA sequence: TGCGCCAGCAGCGCCGACAGGAACACTGAAGCTTTCTTT. Translation gives CASSADRNTEAFF.

The rearrangement joins TRBV29-1 to TRBJ2-5, with D possibly matching TRBD1 (6 bases). Germline assignment: CDR1 SQVTM and CDR2 ANQGSEA. This CDR3 spans 15 amino acids. Trimming removed 7 bases from V and 7 bases from J, with 25 bases in between. Here the CDR3 reads CSAQPFRGDGGTQYF. The CDR3 nucleotides read TGCAGCGCCCAGCCATTCAGGGGTGATGGGGGGACCCAGTACTTC.

The chain joins TRBV6-1 to TRBJ1-1; D not certain. The germline V gene has CDR1 MNHNS and CDR2 SASEGT. Trimming stripped 10 bases from V and 6 bases from J, with 12 bases between. The CDR3 runs 11 residues. The CDR3: CATQRVPEAFF. The CDR3 DNA sequence: TGTGCCACCCAACGGGTTCCTGAAGCTTTCTTT.

The chain employs TRBV2 and TRBJ2-7; D perhaps matches TRBD1 (7 bases). Per germline, CDR1 SNHLY and CDR2 FYNNEI. Trimming took off 2 bases at V and 2 bases at J, with 16 bases between the two ends. The CDR3 length is 16 residues. The CDR3 region is CASSEWAGGTTYEQYF. CDR3 nucleotide sequence: TGTGCCAGCAGTGAATGGGCAGGGGGGACCACCTACGAGCAGTACTTC.

V is TRBV6-4 and J is TRBJ2-5, with 9 bases lining up with TRBD2. Germline V gene data show CDR1 as MRHNA and CDR2 as SNTAGT. The trim removed 6 bases at V and 5 bases at J, leaving 13 bases unmatched. The CDR3 is 16 amino acids. This CDR3 reads CASSNQGGGARETQYF. In DNA form, the CDR3 reads TGTGCCAGCAGCAACCAGGGCGGGGGGGCAAGGGAGACCCAGTACTTC.

V and J are TRBV6-1 and TRBJ2-7; TRBD2 might be the D (6 bases). V lost 3 bases, J lost 3 bases, and 12 bases lay in between. Germline V gives CDR1 MNHNS, CDR2 SASEGT. CDR3 length: 14 amino acids. This CDR3 reads CASSDLGTDYEQYF. The DNA of the CDR3 is TGTGCCAGCAGTGACCTCGGGACTGACTACGAGCAGTACTTC.

The gene calls are TRBV5-1 and TRBJ2-3, with 7 bases aligning to TRBD2. Trimming took 6 bases from V and 2 from J; bases not matched to a gene: 6. CDR3 length equals 14 residues. The germline gives CDR1 SGHRS, CDR2 YFSETQ. The CDR3 is CASTHGRLTDTQYF. CDR3 DNA: TGCGCCAGCACTCACGGGAGGCTCACAGATACGCAGTATTTT.

The table lists this clone with a count of one. The gene calls are TRBV19 and TRBJ2-2; 8 nucleotides agree with TRBD2. The germline V gene encodes CDR1 LNHDA and CDR2 SQIVND (reference sequence). The length of the CDR3 is 15 residues. J lost 5 bases, V lost 2 bases, and 4 bases had no gene match. CDR3 amino acids: CASSILAGSTGELFF. The CDR3 nucleotides are TGTGCCAGTAGTATATTAGCGGGAAGTACCGGGGAGCTGTTTTTT.

The chain couples TRBV5-1 to TRBJ2-3; 7 bases agree with TRBD2. This CDR3 spans 14 amino acids. With 3 bases clipped from V and 3 bases from J, the junction kept 4 bases outside the gene matches. Germline V gene lookup returns CDR1 SGHRS and CDR2 YFSETQ. CDR3 nucleotides: TGCGCCAGCAGCTCCAGGGAGGGAACAGATACGCAGTATTTT. Translation gives CASSSREGTDTQYF.

J is TRBJ2-2 and V is TRBV19, with 8 bases identical to TRBD1. CDR1 is LNHDA and CDR2 is SQIVND in the germline V gene (reference sequence). Trimming at V came to 6 bases and at J to 7 bases, leaving 7 bases not matched to a gene. The CDR3 has 14 residues. The CDR3 nucleotides read TGTGCCAGTAGCCTAACAGGGGGACACGGGGAGCTGTTTTTT. Translated, it gives CASSLTGGHGELFF.

The J gene is TRBJ1-4, the V gene TRBV6-1; possibly TRBD1 for D (6 bases). The V and J ends lost 4 bases and 5 bases respectively, with 17 bases between them. The CDR3 has 16 residues. Germline V gene sequence: CDR1 MNHNS, CDR2 SASEGT. The CDR3: CASSVGWGQGNEKLFF. The CDR3, as DNA: TGTGCCAGCAGTGTAGGATGGGGACAAGGAAATGAAAAACTGTTTTTT.

The V call is TRBV28, the J call TRBJ2-7; TRBD2 is a possible D gene (5 bases). Deletions cut 3 bases from V and 2 bases from J, with 23 bases between. From germline, CDR1 is MDHEN and CDR2 SYDVKM. This CDR3 has 18 amino acids. Here the CDR3 reads CASSFLSRVSIATYEQYF. Here the CDR3 DNA reads TGTGCCAGCAGTTTTCTTTCGAGGGTTTCGATCGCCACCTACGAGCAGTACTTC.

J is TRBJ2-7 and V is TRBV21-1; TRBD2 is the table's D call, not checked against the DNA. TRBV21-1 is deemed a pseudogene. The CDR3 contains 17 residues. CDR3 region: CASSTRLAGGPSHEQYF. The CDR3 DNA follows: TGTGCCAGCAGCACAAGACTAGCGGGAGGGCCGAGTCACGAGCAGTACTTC.

The chain joins TRBV30 to TRBJ2-3, with D possibly being TRBD2 (6 bases). The CDR3 loop spans 15 amino acids. CDR1 and CDR2 from the germline V gene are GTSNPN and SVGIG (reference sequence). V was cut by 1 base and J by 2 bases, with 13 bases left in between. This CDR3 reads CAWSGSGGVTDTQYF. DNA of the CDR3: TGTGCCTGGAGTGGAAGCGGCGGGGTCACAGATACGCAGTATTTT.

The gene calls are TRBV6-6 and TRBJ2-7; 10 bases fit TRBD1. V trimming: 5 bases; J trimming: 5 bases; junction bases outside the gene matches: 6. The CDR3 length is 14 residues. Germline CDR1 MNHNY, CDR2 SVGAGI (reference sequence). The CDR3 DNA is TGTGCCAGCAGTCCCCGGGACAGGGGCAACGAGCAGTACTTC. This codes for CASSPRDRGNEQYF.

The V call is TRBV7-3, the J call TRBJ2-7, with 8 bases matching TRBD1. The germline gives CDR1 SGHTA, CDR2 FQGTGA. V shed 5 bases and J 7 bases; nucleotides not matched to a gene: 10. The CDR3 totals 14 residues. The CDR3 bases are TGTGCCAGCAGCCAAACCCAGGGGGCCGGGGAGCAGTACTTC. Protein product: CASSQTQGAGEQYF.

V is TRBV5-1 and J is TRBJ1-1; no definite D call. Germline CDR1 is SGHRS and CDR2 is YFSETQ. CDR3 size: 15 residues. Trimming pared 0 bases from V and 3 bases from J, leaving 12 bases between. This CDR3 reads CASSLEPGWDTEAFF. The CDR3 DNA is TGCGCCAGCAGCTTGGAGCCCGGGTGGGACACTGAAGCTTTCTTT.

The chain employs TRBV14 and TRBJ2-3; TRBD2 agrees at 14 bases. CDR3 length: 16 amino acids. The ends lost 8 bases at V and 6 bases at J; junction bases unmatched: 10. CDR1 and CDR2 (germline): SGHDN, FVKESK. The chain's CDR3 is CASSTGTSGSSDTQYF. CDR3 DNA sequence: TGTGCCAGCTCGACGGGGACTAGCGGGAGTTCCGATACGCAGTATTTT.

A single count supports this clone. The chain has TRBV6-5 and TRBJ2-2; TRBD2 aligns across 7 bases. V shed 6 bases and J 7 bases; nucleotides not matched to a gene: 11. This CDR3 comprises 15 residues. Germline CDR1 reads MNHEY; CDR2 reads SVGAGI. DNA for the CDR3: TGTGCCAGCAGGACCTGGCGGGAGTCGGTCGGGGAGCTGTTTTTT. Amino acid sequence: CASRTWRESVGELFF.

V and J are TRBV28 and TRBJ1-3; 7 nucleotides align to TRBD1. From germline, CDR1 is MDHEN and CDR2 SYDVKM. With 5 bases clipped from V and 1 base from J, the junction kept 11 bases outside the gene matches. This CDR3 region has 17 residues. The CDR3 protein is CASSTPGAGGSGNTIYF. CDR3 sequence (DNA): TGTGCCAGCAGTACCCCCGGGGCAGGGGGTTCTGGAAACACCATATATTTT.

This chain connects TRBV2 to TRBJ2-7, with D tentatively TRBD1 (6 bases). The CDR3 totals 14 residues. Between the trimmed V and J ends, which lost 3 bases and 4 bases, there was a span of 13 bases. Germline loops: CDR1 SNHLY, CDR2 FYNNEI. This CDR3 is CASSDQTGIYEQYF. CDR3 DNA sequence: TGTGCCAGCAGTGACCAGACAGGAATATACGAGCAGTACTTC.

The chain combines TRBV5-1 with TRBJ2-5; possibly TRBD2 for D (5 bases). Trimming cost V 5 bases and J 3 bases, with 11 bases left between them. Germline V lookup: CDR1 SGHRS, CDR2 YFSETQ. The CDR3 length is 13 residues. CDR3 protein: CASRGLPEETQYF. In DNA form, the CDR3 reads TGCGCCAGCAGAGGACTCCCCGAAGAGACCCAGTACTTC.

The chain couples TRBV27 to TRBJ2-1; tentative D call: TRBD2 (6 bases). The CDR3 contains 16 residues. The V and J ends lost 0 bases and 0 bases respectively, with 9 bases between them. CDR1 and CDR2 from the germline V gene are MNHEY and SMNVEV (reference sequence). CDR3 sequence reads: CASSLSSGYSYNEQFF. The CDR3 bases are TGTGCCAGCAGTTTATCTAGCGGTTACTCCTACAATGAGCAGTTCTTC.

The chain is built from TRBV7-8 and TRBJ2-5; 11 bases fit TRBD2. CDR3 length: 17 residues. Germline V gene lookup returns CDR1 SGHVS and CDR2 FQNEAQ. V lost 2 bases and J lost 5; bases outside the gene matches: 10. CDR3 loop: CASSLYWPSGGRETQYF. The CDR3 nucleotides read TGTGCCAGCAGCTTATATTGGCCTAGCGGGGGGCGGGAGACCCAGTACTTC.

J is TRBJ2-5 and V is TRBV27; tentatively, D is TRBD2 (5 bases). The CDR3 is 13 amino acids. In germline, CDR1 is MNHEY, CDR2 SMNVEV (reference sequence). V gave up 3 bases and J gave up 4 bases, with 9 bases separating them. CDR3 sequence (DNA): TGTGCCAGCAGTTTTGGTCTAGCAGAGACCCAGTACTTC. It specifies CASSFGLAETQYF.

The gene calls are TRBV7-3 and TRBJ2-7; no clear D. V lost 4 bases and J lost 3, with 16 bases in between. CDR1 SGHTA and CDR2 FQGTGA come from the germline V gene. The CDR3 is 15 residues long. The CDR3 DNA sequence: TGTGCCAGCAGCTATGGTGGCGGTCCTAACTACGAGCAGTACTTC. Translating gives CASSYGGGPNYEQYF.

The chain combines TRBV9 with TRBJ1-1, with 10 positions matching TRBD1. The germline V gene has CDR1 SGDLS and CDR2 YYNGEE. The CDR3 extends over 14 amino acids. With 4 bases clipped from V and 5 bases from J, the junction kept 5 bases outside the gene matches. CDR3 protein: CASSSGQGRTEAFF. The CDR3 bases are TGTGCCAGCAGCTCGGGACAGGGGAGGACTGAAGCTTTCTTT. Drawing the rest from reference TRBV9 and TRBJ1-1, the complete variable domain is DSGVTQTPKHLITATGQRVTLRCSPRSGDLSVYWYQQSLDQGLQFLIQYYNGEERAKGNILERFSAQQFPDLHSELNLSSLELGDSALYFCASSSGQGRTEAFFGQGTRLTVV.

J is TRBJ2-2 and V is TRBV2; the D gene is possibly TRBD2 (6 bases). This CDR3 comprises 16 residues. Trimming shortened V by 0 bases and J by 7 bases, and 15 bases separated the two germline ends. Germline loops: CDR1 SNHLY, CDR2 FYNNEI. Here the CDR3 reads CASSEAGTGLSGELFF. The CDR3 bases are TGTGCCAGCAGTGAAGCCGGCACGGGACTCAGCGGGGAGCTGTTTTTT.